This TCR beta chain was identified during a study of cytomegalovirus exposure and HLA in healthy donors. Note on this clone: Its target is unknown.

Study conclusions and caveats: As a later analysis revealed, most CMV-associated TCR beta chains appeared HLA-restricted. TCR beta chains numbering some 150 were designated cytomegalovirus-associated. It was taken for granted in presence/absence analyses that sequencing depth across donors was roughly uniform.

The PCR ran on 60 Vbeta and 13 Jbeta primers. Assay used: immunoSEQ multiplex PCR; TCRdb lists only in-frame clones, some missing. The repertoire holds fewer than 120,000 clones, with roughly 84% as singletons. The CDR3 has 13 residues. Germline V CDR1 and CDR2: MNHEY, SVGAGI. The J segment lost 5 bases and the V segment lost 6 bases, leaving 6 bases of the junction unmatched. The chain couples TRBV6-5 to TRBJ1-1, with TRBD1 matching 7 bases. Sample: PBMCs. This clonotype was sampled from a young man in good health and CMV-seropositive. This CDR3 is CASSLRQGTEAFF. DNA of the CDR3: TGTGCCAGCAGCCTTAGACAGGGAACTGAAGCTTTCTTT.